Here is one TCR beta chain with its context. This receptor's antigen is unknown. No base qualities exist here, and no much larger clone lies one base off it. This specimen belongs to a study of cytomegalovirus exposure and HLA in healthy donors (dated by TCRdb to 2017 to 2019). Regarding the complete study: An earlier analysis of about 560 of the donors reported around 280 Gb of sequence data and 117 million unique TCR beta sequences obtained from about 180 million T cells. An early release that covered more than 550 HLA-typed donors contained around 300 gigabases of sequencing data and about 93 million unique TCR sequences. Of the roughly 430 genotyped donors, 65% to 90% fell in the genetic ancestry cluster associated with self-reported Caucasian donors. The aim of the study was to test whether cataloging public T cell receptors could identify signatures of past pathogen exposure. The study profiled the T cell repertoires of around 700 subjects by immunosequencing and related them to cytomegalovirus serostatus. Besides the first cohort of around 700 subjects, a separate validation cohort made up of some 110 different subjects was used. High-throughput TCR immunosequencing, statistical association of individual TCRs with disease status, and machine learning were combined to predict cytomegalovirus infection status. A later analysis re-analyzed previously published TCR beta repertoires from several hundred donors and added high-resolution HLA genotyping to study TCR occurrence patterns. The later analysis used no new phenotypic data to find candidate immune exposures, relying instead on TCR beta sequences and their occurrence across donors. In an earlier analysis of several hundred of the donors, high-throughput TCR beta sequencing was used to judge whether each TCR beta V gene segment behaved as functional or pseudogenic. Donor age, sex, ethnicity and CMV serostatus were compiled alongside the repertoire data. A later genetic analysis took genome-wide SNP genotypes for about three fifths of the 666 donors and used that subset as a discovery cohort. Every discovery cohort repertoire had been produced on one sequencing platform. HLA typing included class I and class II loci at four-digit resolution. The number of donors typed differed by locus, with about 620-630 for A, B, C, DRB1 and DQB1, around 500 for DQA1, 600 to 610 for DPA1, and roughly 450 for DPB1. Several DR-DQ haplotypes were handled as single units for association and clustering because linkage in the cohort was strong. Among some 400 genotyped donors of the cohort, an average of approximately 240,000 unique TCR beta nucleotide sequences was sequenced per donor, of which roughly 18% were non-productive. Results and caveats for the whole study, not just this receptor: A further reported finding was that TCR beta sequences accurately predicted the HLA-A and HLA-B alleles for most subjects in the first cohort. A later analysis found that HLA-associated TCR beta chains were more clonally expanded and had lower generation probabilities than equally common non-associated chains. A cluster of highly shared sequence variants was judged likely to be a technical artifact of the sequencing pipeline. In the study, around 150 TCR beta chains were listed as associated with cytomegalovirus. An association between a missense DCLRE1C variant and V-gene and J-gene trimming of TCR beta chains was found in a later genetic analysis and replicated in an independent cohort. Sequencing depth was assumed to be roughly uniform across donors in the presence/absence analyses, though that assumption may not hold. In a later analysis, TCR association rates were found to vary across HLA loci, with the most associated TCRs seen for DRB1 alleles and the fewest for HLA-C alleles. Only TCR beta chains were sequenced in this cohort, and the absence of alpha or paired-chain data limited detectable features. Assigning TCR associations to individual alleles was difficult when HLA alleles, especially DR and DQ, strongly co-occurred. It was suggested by the authors that the approach could potentially be generalized to other disease states and immunological phenotypes. The classifier was reported to diagnose cytomegalovirus status with high specificity and sensitivity in both the original cohort and the validation cohort. HLA typing was unavailable for some donors at each locus, so association tests used only the typed subset. A later analysis reported that several top co-occurrence clusters appeared linked to parvovirus B19, influenza, CMV and Epstein-Barr virus. Around 16 rarely observed V segments, including chromosome 9 orphons, were excluded from the earlier analysis of about 600 of the donors because counts were too low. The 87-base-pair reads could not distinguish some IMGT-functional V segments, including TRBV6-2 and TRBV6-3, so those segments were excluded. A few of the identified cytomegalovirus-associated TCR beta chains were confirmed in vitro to be specific for cytomegalovirus antigens. In an earlier analysis of about 600 of the donors, most TCR beta V segments appeared in productive rearrangements about 87% or about 30% of the time, broadly matching IMGT annotations. Immune exposure information for the cohort was limited to CMV serostatus. Correlated functional status among segregating V segments might be attributable to linkage disequilibrium, but an unknown experimental factor could not be ruled out. In a later analysis, most CMV-associated TCR beta chains were found to appear HLA-restricted, with HLA associations seemingly driven largely by CMV exposure. Most TCR sequences were seen in very few donors, while some public TCRs were found in many individuals. Specific HLA alleles were associated with about 17,000 TCR beta sequences at a false discovery rate of 0.05 in a later analysis. A later genetic analysis reported fewer N-insertions in productive TCRs among donors in an Asian-associated ancestry cluster than the roughly 700-donor mean.

Based on the germline V gene (reference sequence), the CDR1 and CDR2 sequences are MNHEY and SMNVEV. V is shortened by 3 bases, J by 3 bases, and the region joining them spans 9 bases. There are 13 amino acids in the CDR3, from cysteine to phenylalanine inclusive. The only DNA kept is the CDR3, 39 bases in frame from the first base. The library was made by the immunoSEQ multiplex PCR assay. The multiplex PCR relied on a mix of 60 forward primers for TCR Vbeta segments and 13 reverse primers for TCR Jbeta segments. The CDR3 region of rearranged TCR beta genes was amplified from genomic DNA with a multiplex PCR assay. Amplified TCR beta libraries were sequenced as 87-base-pair reads on the Illumina HiSeq System. Per the source publication's procedure: A later analysis tallied 75 million to 95 million unique TCR beta chains across the 640 or so repertoires, and approximately 12 million of those chains were shared by two or more donors. A nearest-neighbor algorithm error-corrected the raw reads and collapsed the reads into unique sequences, merging closely related sequences to remove PCR and sequencing errors. To assign V, D and J gene segments, CDR3 sequences were aligned to IMGT reference sequences. For a sequence to be retained, a match of at least six nucleotides was required to both a V gene segment and a J gene segment. Rearrangements were classified as productive when the CDR3 lacked stop codons and remained in frame with V and J, and all other rearrangements were classified as non-productive. CDR3 was defined according to IMGT convention as the region running from the second conserved V-encoded cysteine to the conserved J-encoded phenylalanine. In an earlier analysis of more than 550 of the donors, sequences lacking an unambiguous match to a single V gene segment were excluded. An earlier analysis of 500 to 700 of the donors classified V segments as functional when productive rearrangements were above 56.7% and as segregating when the standard deviation between donors was above 5%. A statistical classification framework was built to diagnose cytomegalovirus status from the catalog of TCR beta chain sequences. V and J gene assignment, in a later analysis, came from comparing TCR nucleotide sequences with IMGT/GENE-DB human TR gene sequences. The TCRdist pipeline was used in a later analysis to assign CDR3 sequences and most-parsimonious VDJ recombination scenarios. A later analysis defined each TCR beta chain by its CDR3 amino acid sequence plus V-gene family, and excluded reads lacking a unique V-gene family. To address suspected cross-contamination and a sequencing artifact, a later analysis removed a few hundred highly shared, low-generation-probability nucleotide sequences. For each public chain, a later analysis derived a clonal expansion index from normalized ranks of inferred template counts within each repertoire. A later analysis computed generation probabilities with a VDJ recombination model fitted to out-of-frame rearrangements, and checked the results against IGoR. Hypergeometric tests were used in a later analysis to score TCR-TCR, TCR-HLA and TCR-CMV co-occurrence, with a repertoire-size bias correction applied to the TCR pairs. False discovery rates were estimated in a later analysis by permuting HLA or CMV assignments 20 times. In a later analysis, co-occurring TCRs were grouped with DBSCAN, and TCRdist sequence similarity was added when clustering was performed within HLA-allele-positive subsets. Co-occurrence clustering excluded repertoires with fewer than 30,000 or more than 120,000 public chains, plus five with anomalous nucleotide sharing. Not all clones reach the TCRdb copy of this immuneACCESS table, which keeps in-frame sequences only. Checked studies attribute under half of the gap to unresolved V genes and leave the rest unexplained. V and J calls and clone size come straight from that table; D and trimming were deduced from the DNA. The table for this sample lists about 120,000 clones; around three quarters of them were counted only once. Approximately 4% of the sample is held by the ten biggest clonotypes.

The cohort consisted of approximately 690 healthy bone marrow donors. At the time of sampling, every cohort member was nominally healthy, though immune exposures that went unrecorded were likely present. The donor tested CMV seropositive and was one of the 289 seropositive cohort members. Each donor provided a peripheral blood sample, and peripheral blood mononuclear cells were used for TCR beta sequencing. The Qiagen DNeasy Blood Extraction Kit was used to extract genomic DNA from the blood cell samples. The sequence derives from a man aged 25 to 40 in good health and CMV-seropositive. The sequenced sample was PBMCs. The chain joins TRBV27 to TRBJ2-7, with no D gene named confidently. The DNA is as follows: TGTGCCAGCAGTTTCCAGGAAAACTACGAGCAGTACTTC. Its translation reads: CASSFQENYEQYF.